The entry below gives a single T cell receptor (beta chain) sequence along with its context. Method: immunoSEQ multiplex PCR; TCRdb's copy keeps in-frame clones and lacks some. This sample has 310,000 or so clones, with about 90% found just once. This record belongs to a study of blood T cell repertoires in COVID-19. Participant reports of clinical history set cohort assignment. The CDR3 totals 14 residues. V was pared by 6 bases and J by 3 bases, with 9 bases of the junction left unmatched. From germline, CDR1 is SQVTM and CDR2 ANQGSEA. The chain uses TRBV29-1 and TRBJ2-7, with 9 positions matching TRBD2. Material: PBMCs or T cells enriched from blood (not recorded which). The sequence derives from a woman between 18 and 29 years old with acute COVID-19. This CDR3 is CSVGLAGSVYEQYF. The CDR3 DNA is TGCAGCGTGGGGCTAGCGGGATCCGTCTACGAGCAGTACTTC.